These 16 T cell receptor beta chains share one sample of origin, sequenced in a study of OX40 agonist ivuxolimab in advanced cancers. The assay was immunoSEQ multiplex PCR, and TCRdb's table has in-frame clones only and misses some. The sample consists of tens of thousands of clones, over 85% of them appearing once. Sample: CD4+ or CD8+ T cells sorted from blood, taken in a trial of the OX40 agonist ivuxolimab. Receptor source: an adult with an advanced solid tumor such as melanoma, head and neck, liver or kidney cancer.

Of note for this clone: One end of the junction does not line up with germline, which may come from a read error. The chain couples TRBV5-1 to TRBJ2-7; 12 bases match TRBD2. The CDR3 is made up of 15 amino acids. The germline V gene encodes CDR1 SGHRS and CDR2 YFSETQ. The DNA for the CDR3 is TGTGCCAGCAGCTTGGCCCCTAGCGGGGGGGGTGAGCAGTACTTC. This translates into CASSLAPSGGGEQYF.

The chain joins TRBV6-5 to TRBJ1-2; D is possibly TRBD1 (5 bases). The ends were cut back, 6 bases at V and 2 bases at J, with 13 bases in the middle. CDR3 length equals 14 residues. CDR1 is MNHEY, CDR2 SVGAGI, per germline. The CDR3 here is CASRALGRNYGYTF. In DNA, the CDR3 is TGTGCCAGCAGGGCTTTGGGACGGAACTATGGCTACACCTTC.

The rearrangement uses TRBV2 and TRBJ2-3; D might be TRBD1 or TRBD2, each matching 5 bases. The length of the CDR3 is 13 residues. The V and J ends lost 7 bases and 5 bases respectively, with 13 bases between them. Germline V gene data show CDR1 as SNHLY and CDR2 as FYNNEI. The CDR3 reads CASKDGAGDTQYF. CDR3 nucleotides: TGTGCCAGCAAAGATGGGGCGGGAGATACGCAGTATTTT.

This clone came up a few times. This rearrangement joins TRBV7-9 to TRBJ1-4; TRBD1 is a possible D gene (6 bases). The CDR3 loop spans 16 amino acids. CDR1 is SEHNR, CDR2 FQNEAQ, per germline (reference sequence). The germline V and J ends were trimmed by 5 bases and 2 bases, with 15 bases remaining between them. The CDR3 bases are TGTGCCAGCAGCCTCGACCAGGGGCTGACTAATGAAAAACTGTTTTTT. Protein product: CASSLDQGLTNEKLFF.

This rearrangement joins TRBV6-6 to TRBJ2-7; 13 bases fit TRBD2. Germline V gene lookup returns CDR1 MNHNY and CDR2 SVGAGI (reference sequence). V lost 6 bases and J lost 6; bases outside the gene matches: 5. This CDR3 spans 14 amino acids. CDR3 sequence reads: CASRGTSGVSEQYF. CDR3 coding DNA: TGTGCCAGCAGGGGGACTAGCGGGGTCTCCGAGCAGTACTTC.

This clone was seen a single time. The chain is built from TRBV7-2 and TRBJ1-2; 10 bases line up with TRBD1. This CDR3 is built from 14 residues. Germline CDR1 reads SGHTA; CDR2 reads FQGNSA. Trimming cost V 5 bases and J 6 bases; bases outside gene matches: 6. The CDR3 nucleotides are TGTGCCAGCAGCGCAGACAGGGGGCGAGATGGCTACACCTTC. It yields the protein CASSADRGRDGYTF.

The V call is TRBV7-2, the J call TRBJ1-2, with 10 bases matching TRBD1. The CDR3 totals 13 residues. Trimming cost V 4 bases and J 5 bases; bases outside gene matches: 1. Germline V gene data show CDR1 as SGHTA and CDR2 as FQGNSA. The DNA for the CDR3 is TGTGCCAGCAGCTGGGGACAGGGGTATGGCTACACCTTC. The encoded protein is CASSWGQGYGYTF.

The V and J genes are TRBV10-3 and TRBJ1-2, with 9 nucleotides matching TRBD1. Germline lookup yields CDR1 ENHRY and CDR2 SYGVKD. J was trimmed by 3 bases and V by 6 bases; bases with no gene match: 11. This CDR3 region has 16 residues. Here the CDR3 reads CAIRETGGQHDYGYTF. The DNA of the CDR3 is TGTGCCATCAGGGAGACAGGGGGACAGCATGACTATGGCTACACCTTC.

This clone was counted between two and nine times. The sample contains more than one DNA sequence encoding this CDR3. This rearrangement joins TRBV5-1 to TRBJ2-7; D is unclear. Trimming cost V 0 bases and J 9 bases, with 19 bases left between them. The CDR3 is 15 amino acids. The germline V gene has CDR1 SGHRS and CDR2 YFSETQ. CDR3 in DNA: TGCGCCAGCAGCTTGGATCCGGGTCTAGACCCCCCGCAGTACTTC. This sequence encodes CASSLDPGLDPPQYF. The variable domain in full, completed from reference TRBV5-1 and TRBJ2-7, reads KAGVTQTPRYLIKTRGQQVTLSCSPISGHRSVSWYQQTPGQGLQFLFEYFSETQRNKGNFPGRFSGRQFSNSRSEMNVSTLELGDSALYLCASSLDPGLDPPQYFGPGTRLTVT.

Turning to this clone: Other DNA variants within this sample encode the same CDR3. This sequence joins TRBV10-3 and TRBJ2-2, with 7 bases aligning to TRBD1. With V trimmed by 6 bases and J by 3 bases, 4 bases remained unmatched. Germline V lookup: CDR1 ENHRY, CDR2 SYGVKD. The CDR3 is 14 residues long. For the CDR3, the DNA is TGTGCCATCAGCAGAGACAGGGACACCGGGGAGCTGTTTTTT. Translated: CAISRDRDTGELFF.

The genes are TRBV5-8 and TRBJ2-4; TRBD1 agrees at 9 bases. Trimming took 0 bases from V and 13 from J; bases not matched to a gene: 8. The CDR3 spans 14 residues. Germline V gene sequence: CDR1 SGHTS, CDR2 YDEGEE. CDR3 region: CASSLATDRGIQYF. In DNA, the CDR3 is TGTGCCAGCAGCTTGGCCACCGACAGGGGGATACAGTACTTC.

The rearrangement joins TRBV14 to TRBJ1-1; TRBD1 agrees at 8 bases. Germline V gene sequence: CDR1 SGHDN, CDR2 FVKESK. The CDR3 has 16 amino acids. Trimming at V came to 4 bases and at J to 1 base, leaving 8 bases not matched to a gene. CDR3 DNA: TGTGCCAGCAGCCTAAGAAGACAGGGGACGAACACTGAAGCTTTCTTT. The encoded protein is CASSLRRQGTNTEAFF.

The chain joins TRBV23-1 to TRBJ1-6, with a possible D match to TRBD1 (5 bases). TRBV23-1 is treated as an ORF (open reading frame) with a function not yet certain. V shed 2 bases and J shed 5 bases, with 16 bases lying between them. The CDR3 has 17 amino acids. CDR3 DNA sequence: TGCGCCAGCAGTCAACGCCAATCCGGGACGGATAATTCACCCCTCCACTTT. Translating gives CASSQRQSGTDNSPLHF.

The V and J genes are TRBV30 and TRBJ1-6, with D possibly being TRBD1 (6 bases). V was clipped by 3 bases and J by 11 bases, with 20 bases between them. This CDR3 is 15 amino acids long. Looked up from germline, CDR1 is GTSNPN and CDR2 is SVGIG (reference sequence). CDR3 sequence: CAWSLAGASWTPLHF. CDR3 DNA: TGTGCCTGGAGCCTAGCGGGGGCCAGTTGGACACCCCTCCACTTT.

The chain links TRBV5-1 to TRBJ2-3; D ambiguous. Trimming removed 4 bases from V and 0 bases from J, with 12 bases in between. The CDR3 consists of 15 residues. Per germline, CDR1 SGHRS and CDR2 YFSETQ. The CDR3 DNA reads as TGCGCCAGCAGCAATACCCCCGCGAGCACAGATACGCAGTATTTT. Translation gives CASSNTPASTDTQYF.

This clone was recorded a few times. The chain links TRBV16 to TRBJ1-5; TRBD1 might be the D (5 bases). The V gene lost 3 bases and the J gene lost 2 bases, with 11 bases spanning the gap. Germline V gene data show CDR1 as KGHSY and CDR2 as FQNENV. The CDR3 is made up of 15 amino acids. Written as DNA, the CDR3 is TGTGCCAGCAGCCACAGGGAGGGTGGCAATCAGCCCCAGCATTTT. Encoded protein: CASSHREGGNQPQHF.